The rows below give T cell receptor beta chains drawn from one sample of a study of blood T cell repertoires in COVID-19. Clones were sequenced by immunoSEQ multiplex PCR, and TCRdb holds only the in-frame ones, with some missing. The table has 200,000 to 250,000 clones, 85% to 95% seen once. Sequenced sample: peripheral blood. These TCRs come from a man aged 30 to 45 with COVID-19, enrolled during active disease. CDR3s include the opening cysteine and the closing phenylalanine or tryptophan. Each record gives: V gene, D gene, clone size, J gene, CDR3 DNA, CDR3 protein. D genes are given only for firm matches. The size field is filled for only some rows; it gives once, few, many or a size class.

V: TRBV5-4; D: .; size: .; J: TRBJ2-2; DNA: TGTGCCAGCAGCGGACCGGGACAAAACACCGGGGAGCTGTTTTTT; CDR3: CASSGPGQNTGELFF
V: TRBV6-5; D: .; size: once; J: TRBJ2-7; DNA: TGTGCCAGCAGTTACTCTGCGCCCTACGAGCAGTACTTC; CDR3: CASSYSAPYEQYF
V: TRBV4-2; D: TRBD2; size: .; J: TRBJ2-4; DNA: TGTGCCAGCAGCTCGGGACTAGCGGGGGGGCCGGCCAAAAACATTCAGTACTTC; CDR3: CASSSGLAGGPAKNIQYF
V: TRBV6-1; D: TRBD1; size: .; J: TRBJ1-2; DNA: TGTGCCAGCAGTGCCGGGACAGGGACATCTAACTATGGCTACACCTTC; CDR3: CASSAGTGTSNYGYTF
V: TRBV6-2/TRBV6-3; D: TRBD1; size: .; J: TRBJ1-2; DNA: TGTGCCAGCAGTTACCGAGGGACAGACACTAACTATGGCTACACCTTC; CDR3: CASSYRGTDTNYGYTF
V: TRBV5-6; D: .; size: .; J: TRBJ2-7; DNA: TGTGCCAGCAGCTTGGGGCTCTACGAGCAGTACTTC; CDR3: CASSLGLYEQYF
V: TRBV12-2; D: .; size: .; J: TRBJ2-1; DNA: TGTGCAAGTCGGATTCAAGACAGAAATATTACCGATGAGCAGTTCTTC; CDR3: CASRIQDRNITDEQFF
V: TRBV19; D: TRBD1; size: .; J: TRBJ1-2; DNA: TGTGCCAGTACCGAAGACAGGGGGGATGGCTACACCTTC; CDR3: CASTEDRGDGYTF
V: TRBV7-6; D: .; size: once; J: TRBJ1-4; DNA: TGTGCCAGCAGCTTAGGGCGGCGAGGAAAACTGTTTTTT; CDR3: CASSLGRRGKLFF
V: TRBV7-6; D: .; size: .; J: TRBJ2-5; DNA: TGTGCCAGCAGCCCTAGACTACCGGCAGAAGAGACCCAGTACTTC; CDR3: CASSPRLPAEETQYF
V: TRBV19; D: .; size: .; J: TRBJ1-1; DNA: TGTGCCACCGGACTGAGGTCGAACACTGAAGCTTTCTTT; CDR3: CATGLRSNTEAFF
V: TRBV5-4; D: .; size: .; J: TRBJ1-5; DNA: TGTGCCAGCAGCTTGAACAGGGACACTACCCAGCATTTT; CDR3: CASSLNRDTTQHF
V: TRBV3-1/TRBV3-2; D: .; size: .; J: TRBJ1-2; DNA: TGTGCCAGCAGCCAAGCCACGGGTGGCTACACCTTC; CDR3: CASSQATGGYTF
V: TRBV5-1; D: .; size: .; J: TRBJ2-6; DNA: TGCGCCAGCAGACCGGACAGACGCTCTGGGGCCAACGTCCTGACTTTC; CDR3: CASRPDRRSGANVLTF